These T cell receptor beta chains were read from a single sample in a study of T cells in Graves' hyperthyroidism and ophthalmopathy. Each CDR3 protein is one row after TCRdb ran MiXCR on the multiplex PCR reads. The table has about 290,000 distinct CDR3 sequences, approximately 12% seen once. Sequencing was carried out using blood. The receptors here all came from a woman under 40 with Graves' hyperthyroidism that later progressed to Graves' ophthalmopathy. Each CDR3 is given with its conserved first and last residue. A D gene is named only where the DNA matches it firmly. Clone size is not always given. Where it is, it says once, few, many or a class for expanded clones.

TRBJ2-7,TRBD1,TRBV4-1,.,TGCGCCAGCAGCCAAGCGAAGGGGGCAGCCTACGAGCAGTACTTC,CASSQAKGAAYEQYF
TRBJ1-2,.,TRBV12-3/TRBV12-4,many,TGTGCCAGCAGCCCCCCGGGAGCCCCTAACTATGGCTACACCTTC,CASSPPGAPNYGYTF
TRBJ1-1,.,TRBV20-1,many,TGCAGTGCTAGTCGGGGTGGGGCTGAAGCTTTCTTT,CSASRGGAEAFF
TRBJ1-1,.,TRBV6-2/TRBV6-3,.,TGTGCCAGCAGGCACTTTGAGTGGGGGTACACTGAAGCTTTCTTT,CASRHFEWGYTEAFF
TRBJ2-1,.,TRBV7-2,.,TGTGCCAGCAGCCCGTTCGCGCCGAATATCTACAATGAGCAGTTCTTC,CASSPFAPNIYNEQFF
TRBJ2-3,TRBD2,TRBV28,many,TGTGCCAGCAGTATACTAGCGGGGGTTAGCACAGATACGCAGTATTTT,CASSILAGVSTDTQYF
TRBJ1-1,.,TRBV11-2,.,TGTGCCAGCAGCTCCAGACGCACAGTAAACACTGAAGCTTTCTTT,CASSSRRTVNTEAFF
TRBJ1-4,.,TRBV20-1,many,TGCAGTGCTATGGGAGGGAGGGGTGAAAAACTGTTTTTT,CSAMGGRGEKLFF
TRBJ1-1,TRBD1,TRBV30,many,TGTGCCTGGAGCGGAGGTGACAGGGGTGGGACTGAAGCTTTCTTT,CAWSGGDRGGTEAFF
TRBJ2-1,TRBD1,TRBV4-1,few,TGCGCCAGCAGCCATCATCCGGGACAGACTAACAATGAGCAGTTCTTC,CASSHHPGQTNNEQFF
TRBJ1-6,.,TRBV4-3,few,TGCGCCAGCAGCCCGCGGGCCCTTGGAAATTCACCCCTCCACTTT,CASSPRALGNSPLHF
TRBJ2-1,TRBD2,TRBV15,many,TGTGCCACCAGCTACCGACTAGCGGGAATGGATGAGCAGTTCTTC,CATSYRLAGMDEQFF
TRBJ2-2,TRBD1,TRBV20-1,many,TGCAGTGCGGGGACAGGGCTCACCGGGGAGCTGTTTTTT,CSAGTGLTGELFF
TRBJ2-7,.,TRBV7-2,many,TGTGCCAGCAGCCCCGGGAGCCAGGGCTACGAGCAGTACTTC,CASSPGSQGYEQYF
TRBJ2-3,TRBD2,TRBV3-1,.,TGTGCCAGCAGCCAAGGAATAGCGGGAGCCACAGATACGCAGTATTTT,CASSQGIAGATDTQYF
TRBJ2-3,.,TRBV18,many,TGTGCCAGCTCACCACCGGAAGCAGATACGCAGTATTTT,CASSPPEADTQYF
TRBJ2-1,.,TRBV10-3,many,TGTGCCATCAGTGAGTCTTCGTACAATGAGCAGTTCTTC,CAISESSYNEQFF
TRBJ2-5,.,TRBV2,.,TGTGCCAGCAGCCCTTGGAGGGGAGAAGAGACCCAGTACTTC,CASSPWRGEETQYF
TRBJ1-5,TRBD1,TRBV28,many,TGTGCCAGCAGTTCCGGACAGGTTGGGAATCAGCCCCAGCATTTT,CASSSGQVGNQPQHF
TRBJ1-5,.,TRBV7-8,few,TGTGCCAGCAGCTTAAACAGGGAGGGCAATCAGCCCCAGCATTTT,CASSLNREGNQPQHF
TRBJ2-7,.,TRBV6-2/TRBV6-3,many,TGTGCCAGCAGTTACGGGGAGGACGAGCAGTACTTC,CASSYGEDEQYF
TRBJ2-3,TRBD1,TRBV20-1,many,TGCAGTGCTGGGGGACAGGGGACGTTCACAGATACGCAGTATTTT,CSAGGQGTFTDTQYF